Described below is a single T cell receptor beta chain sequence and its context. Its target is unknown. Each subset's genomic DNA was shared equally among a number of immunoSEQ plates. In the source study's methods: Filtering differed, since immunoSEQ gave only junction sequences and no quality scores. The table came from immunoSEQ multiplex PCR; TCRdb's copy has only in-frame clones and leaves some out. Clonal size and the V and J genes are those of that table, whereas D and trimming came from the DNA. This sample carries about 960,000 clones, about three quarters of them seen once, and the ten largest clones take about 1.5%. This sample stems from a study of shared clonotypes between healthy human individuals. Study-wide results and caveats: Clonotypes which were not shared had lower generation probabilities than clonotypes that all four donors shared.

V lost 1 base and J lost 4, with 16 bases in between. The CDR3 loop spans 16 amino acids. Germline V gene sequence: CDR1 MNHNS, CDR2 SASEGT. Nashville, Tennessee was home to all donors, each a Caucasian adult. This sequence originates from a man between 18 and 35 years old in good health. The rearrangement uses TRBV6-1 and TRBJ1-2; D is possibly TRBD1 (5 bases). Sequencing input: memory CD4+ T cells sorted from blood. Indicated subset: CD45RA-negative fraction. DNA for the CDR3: TGTGCCAGCAGTGAAGAGTCCGGGGGACGGCCCTATGGCTACACCTTC. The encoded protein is CASSEESGGRPYGYTF.